A single sample is the source of the 10 T cell receptor beta chains below, sequenced in a study of T cell responses to AZD1222 COVID-19 vaccine. Sequencing was performed with immunoSEQ multiplex PCR; in TCRdb, only in-frame clones are kept and a portion is missing. The sample contains about 130,000 clones, 80% to 90% of which appear only once. The source was peripheral blood, collected on day 0 of AZD1222 vaccination. The receptors were sampled from an adult in good health.

The chain employs TRBV5-1 and TRBJ1-1; D possibly corresponds to TRBD1 (6 bases). The CDR3 extends over 14 amino acids. Looked up from germline, CDR1 is SGHRS and CDR2 is YFSETQ. V was cut by 3 bases and J by 5 bases, with 14 bases left in between. The CDR3 loop reads CASSSGQMYTEAFF. CDR3 bases: TGCGCCAGCAGCTCAGGACAGATGTATACTGAAGCTTTCTTT. The complete variable domain, with remaining parts taken from reference TRBV5-1 and TRBJ1-1, reads KAGVTQTPRYLIKTRGQQVTLSCSPISGHRSVSWYQQTPGQGLQFLFEYFSETQRNKGNFPGRFSGRQFSNSRSEMNVSTLELGDSALYLCASSSGQMYTEAFFGQGTRLTVV.

The chain joins TRBV6-5 to TRBJ2-7; possibly TRBD1 for D (6 bases). The CDR3 totals 15 residues. Germline V gene lookup returns CDR1 MNHEY and CDR2 SVGAGI. V lost 7 bases and J lost 0, with 16 bases in between. The CDR3 loop reads CASNSRTGSSYEQYF. CDR3 DNA sequence: TGTGCCAGCAACAGTCGAACAGGGAGCTCCTACGAGCAGTACTTC.

This clone was detected once. The chain is built from TRBV3-1 (or the pseudogene TRBV3-2) and TRBJ2-2; 8 bases are a match to TRBD2. Germline assignment: CDR1 LGHDT and CDR2 YNNKEL (reference sequence). J gave up 7 bases and V 4 bases, and 11 bases lay outside the gene matches. The CDR3 totals 16 residues. This chain's CDR3 is CASSPTERGRGGELFF. The CDR3 DNA follows: TGTGCCAGCAGCCCGACTGAGCGGGGGAGGGGCGGGGAGCTGTTTTTT.

The chain couples TRBV7-9 to TRBJ1-4; possibly TRBD1 for D (5 bases). The V and J ends lost 2 bases and 4 bases respectively, with 14 bases between them. Per the germline V gene, CDR1 is SEHNR and CDR2 is FQNEAQ (reference sequence). The CDR3 covers 16 residues. The CDR3 region has the DNA TGTGCCAGCAGCTTAAGGAGTGACAGATATAATGAAAAACTGTTTTTT. It yields the protein CASSLRSDRYNEKLFF.

For this clone: Other nucleotide sequences from this sample produce the same CDR3. This chain links TRBV9 with TRBJ2-1; D might be TRBD2 (5 bases). Germline loops: CDR1 SGDLS, CDR2 YYNGEE. The CDR3 contains 15 residues. Trimming shortened V by 0 bases and J by 1 base, and 8 bases separated the two germline ends. The CDR3 coding sequence is TGTGCCAGCAGCGTAGTTGGAGGATCCTACAATGAGCAGTTCTTC. Protein sequence: CASSVVGGSYNEQFF. Together with reference TRBV9 and TRBJ2-1, the CDR3 gives the full variable domain: DSGVTQTPKHLITATGQRVTLRCSPRSGDLSVYWYQQSLDQGLQFLIQYYNGEERAKGNILERFSAQQFPDLHSELNLSSLELGDSALYFCASSVVGGSYNEQFFGPGTRLTVL.

V and J are TRBV29-1 and TRBJ1-2; D call uncertain. Germline assignment: CDR1 SQVTM and CDR2 ANQGSEA. The CDR3 loop spans 11 amino acids. The V gene lost 2 bases and the J gene lost 6 bases, with 7 bases spanning the gap. The CDR3 sequence is CSVEIGDGYTF. The CDR3 DNA follows: TGCAGCGTTGAAATTGGGGATGGCTACACCTTC.

The CDR3 region is CASSQDRRGAFF. The CDR3 region has the DNA TGTGCCAGCAGCCAAGATCGGAGGGGGGCTTTCTTT. V gene TRBV3-1 (or the pseudogene TRBV3-2) combines with J gene TRBJ1-1, with D maybe TRBD1 (6 bases). Germline V CDR1 and CDR2: LGHDT, YNNKEL (reference sequence). Between the trimmed V and J ends, which lost 0 bases and 11 bases, there was a span of 10 bases. This CDR3 is built from 12 residues.

This chain uses TRBV28 with TRBJ1-1; the D gene is possibly TRBD1 (6 bases). This CDR3 comprises 16 residues. In germline, CDR1 is MDHEN, CDR2 SYDVKM. V was pared by 3 bases and J by 5 bases, with 19 bases between. CDR3 DNA: TGTGCCAGCAGTTTGAATCGTGGCCAGGGGAGAACTGAAGCTTTCTTT. The encoded protein is CASSLNRGQGRTEAFF.

The chain couples TRBV6-2 or TRBV6-3 to TRBJ1-1; the D gene is possibly TRBD1 (5 bases). V lost 2 bases, J lost 7 bases, and 14 bases lay in between. The germline V gene has CDR1 MNHEY and CDR2 SVGEGT. The CDR3 totals 14 residues. This CDR3 is CASSYGGPVSEAFF. The DNA for the CDR3 is TGTGCCAGCAGTTACGGGGGACCGGTGAGTGAAGCTTTCTTT.

The rearrangement joins TRBV5-1 to TRBJ2-7, with 9 positions matching TRBD1. The CDR3 has 17 amino acids. J was trimmed by 0 bases and V by 4 bases; bases with no gene match: 11. Per germline, CDR1 SGHRS and CDR2 YFSETQ. CDR3 sequence: CASSIRTGALSSYEQYF. The CDR3 region has the DNA TGCGCCAGCAGCATCCGGACAGGGGCCCTTAGCTCCTACGAGCAGTACTTC.